The 7 T cell receptor beta chains below come from one sample, sequenced in a study of cytomegalovirus exposure and HLA in healthy donors. Primers included in the PCR were 60 Vbeta and 13 Jbeta primers. Sequencing was performed with immunoSEQ multiplex PCR; in TCRdb, only in-frame clones are kept and a portion is missing. The sample gives some 140,000 clones, roughly 77% of which show up once; approximately 4.3% is in the top ten. The sample taken for sequencing was PBMCs. The receptors were gathered from a man aged 30-40 years in good health.

V is TRBV4-1 and J is TRBJ2-5; D is undetermined. Germline CDR1 and CDR2: MGHRA and YSYEKL. This CDR3 contains 14 residues. V was pared by 3 bases and J by 2 bases, with 10 bases between. CDR3 nucleotide sequence: TGCGCCAGCAGCCAGCGACAAACTCAAGAGACCCAGTACTTC. As protein: CASSQRQTQETQYF.

The genes are TRBV4-3 and TRBJ2-3; 9 bases are shared with TRBD2. Per germline, CDR1 LGHNA and CDR2 YSLEER. The V gene end was trimmed by 0 bases and the J gene end by 2 bases; junction bases not matched to a gene: 6. There are 17 residues in the CDR3. The CDR3, as DNA: TGCGCCAGCAGCCAAGATGGGGCGGGAGGGCCCACAGATACGCAGTATTTT. Protein product: CASSQDGAGGPTDTQYF.

V is TRBV28 and J is TRBJ1-2, with unresolved D. Trimming shortened V by 6 bases and J by 5 bases, and 13 bases separated the two germline ends. This CDR3 has 13 amino acids. Germline V gene lookup returns CDR1 MDHEN and CDR2 SYDVKM. In DNA form, the CDR3 reads TGTGCCAGCAGCCCGGAGGTGGAGTATGGCTACACCTTC. Amino acids: CASSPEVEYGYTF.

This clone has only a few counts. The V call is TRBV5-1, the J call TRBJ1-2; D uncertain. The V gene lost 4 bases and the J gene lost 7 bases, with 11 bases spanning the gap. The CDR3 is 12 amino acids. The germline V gene has CDR1 SGHRS and CDR2 YFSETQ. The CDR3 region is CASSPGLGGYTF. The CDR3 DNA reads as TGCGCCAGCAGCCCCGGACTAGGTGGCTACACCTTC.

J is TRBJ1-6 and V is TRBV6-5, with a weak D call TRBD1 (6 bases). In germline, CDR1 is MNHEY, CDR2 SVGAGI. The CDR3 loop spans 14 amino acids. V was pared by 7 bases and J by 5 bases, with 12 bases between. The CDR3 DNA follows: TGTGCCAGCAATCAGGGGAGGGATAATTCACCCCTCCACTTT. Translating gives CASNQGRDNSPLHF.

J is TRBJ1-1 and V is TRBV4-1, with 7 nucleotides matching TRBD1. The germline V gene has CDR1 MGHRA and CDR2 YSYEKL. The CDR3 loop spans 17 amino acids. J lost 0 bases, V lost 3 bases, and 10 bases had no gene match. The CDR3 DNA is TGCGCCAGCAGCCACCCAGGGGGGCGAAATCTGAACACTGAAGCTTTCTTT. Encoded protein: CASSHPGGRNLNTEAFF.

Of note for this clone: An end of the junction does not agree with germline; a read error may underlie this. The chain employs TRBV28 and TRBJ1-5; no reliable D call. Per germline, CDR1 MDHEN and CDR2 SYDVKM. The CDR3 length is 11 residues. The DNA for the CDR3 is TGTGCCAGCAGTTTTGGGAGTCTTATGAGCTTT. This translates into CASSFGSLMSF.